The 18 T cell receptor beta chains listed next were all sequenced from one sample in a study of blood T cell repertoires in COVID-19. The data were produced by immunoSEQ multiplex PCR, yet TCRdb's version contains in-frame clones alone and is incomplete. Of 80,000 to 100,000 clones detected, roughly 88% appear once; the ten largest clones hold around 1.9%. The material sequenced was peripheral blood. Every receptor here comes from a man aged 45-65 years with COVID-19, enrolled during active disease.

The chain combines TRBV5-3 with TRBJ1-2; D gene unclear. TRBV5-3 is noted as an ORF with a role that remains uncertain. V shed 0 bases and J shed 1 base, with 4 bases lying between them. This CDR3 is 13 amino acids long. This CDR3 is CARSLGSNYGYTF. The CDR3 DNA follows: TGTGCCAGAAGCTTGGGCAGTAACTATGGCTACACCTTC.

The genes are TRBV7-2 and TRBJ1-6, with 7 bases identical to TRBD1. V was pared by 5 bases and J by 6 bases, with 7 bases of the junction left unmatched. The CDR3 is 15 amino acids. Germline values: CDR1 SGHTA, CDR2 FQGNSA. The CDR3: CASSGRQGLNSPLHF. Here the CDR3 DNA reads TGTGCCAGCAGCGGTCGACAGGGCCTTAATTCACCCCTCCACTTT. The whole variable domain, filled in from reference TRBV7-2 and TRBJ1-6, reads GAGVSQSPSNKVTEKGKDVELRCDPISGHTALYWYRQSLGQGLEFLIYFQGNSAPDKSGLPSDRFSAERTGGSVSTLTIQRTQQEDSAVYLCASSGRQGLNSPLHFGNGTRLTVT.

CDR3 protein: CASSRTGNEQFF. The CDR3 DNA reads TGTGCCAGCTCACGGACAGGGAATGAGCAGTTCTTC. The V gene is TRBV18, the J gene TRBJ2-1; 8 bases agree with TRBD1. V dropped 4 bases and J dropped 7; count of bases not matched to a gene: 0. The CDR3 totals 12 residues. Germline V lookup: CDR1 KGHSH, CDR2 LQKENI.

The J gene is TRBJ1-5, the V gene TRBV27, with no clear D. The CDR3 is 14 amino acids. V was trimmed by 5 bases and J by 6 bases, leaving 14 bases between them. Looked up from germline, CDR1 is MNHEY and CDR2 is SMNVEV (reference sequence). The CDR3 protein is CASSGGNGRQPQHF. The CDR3 DNA sequence: TGTGCCAGCAGTGGAGGGAATGGGCGTCAGCCCCAGCATTTT.

This rearrangement joins TRBV6-6 to TRBJ1-5; D is unresolved. The length of the CDR3 is 11 residues. Germline CDR1 is MNHNY and CDR2 is SVGAGI (reference sequence). The V end was cut by 6 bases, the J end by 5 bases, with 5 bases between. As DNA, the CDR3 is TGTGCCAGCAGACGGGATCAGCCCCAGCATTTT. Amino acid sequence: CASRRDQPQHF.

The chain uses TRBV6-6 and TRBJ1-2; TRBD1 matches 7 bases. Germline CDR1 MNHNY, CDR2 SVGAGI (reference sequence). CDR3 size: 12 residues. Trimming cost V 7 bases and J 8 bases; bases outside gene matches: 7. The CDR3 region is CASTHGTVGYTF. CDR3 coding DNA: TGTGCCAGCACTCACGGGACAGTCGGCTACACCTTC.

This chain links TRBV7-9 with TRBJ1-2, with TRBD1 identical over 7 bases. The CDR3 is 15 amino acids. V shed 5 bases, J shed 6 bases, and the junction held 12 bases outside the gene matches. Germline lookup yields CDR1 SEHNR and CDR2 FQNEAQ (reference sequence). CDR3 loop: CASSLEQGREDGYTF. CDR3 DNA sequence: TGTGCCAGCAGCCTCGAACAGGGGCGGGAGGATGGCTACACCTTC. Supplemented by reference TRBV7-9 and TRBJ1-2, the full variable domain reads DTGVSQNPRHKITKRGQNVTFRCDPISEHNRLYWYRQTLGQGPEFLTYFQNEAQLEKSRLLSDRFSAERPKGSFSTLEIQRTEQGDSAMYLCASSLEQGREDGYTFGSGTRLTVV.

The V and J genes are TRBV27 and TRBJ1-2; D is uncertain. The CDR3 spans 15 residues. Trimming took 6 bases from V and 0 from J, leaving 14 bases between them. CDR1 MNHEY and CDR2 SMNVEV come from the germline V gene (reference sequence). CDR3 amino acids: CASRRGGDANYGYTF. The CDR3 nucleotides read TGTGCCAGCAGACGAGGTGGAGACGCTAACTATGGCTACACCTTC.

This clone has only one observation. One end of the junction is discordant with germline, which a read error may explain. The chain links TRBV28 to TRBJ2-3; TRBD2 matches at 11 bases. CDR3 size: 15 residues. The germline V gene has CDR1 MDHEN and CDR2 SYDVKM. In DNA, the CDR3 is TGTGCCAGCAGTCTGATACGACTAGCGGGGCCACCGCATTCTTTT. Residues: CASSLIRLAGPPHSF.

V gene TRBV7-2 combines with J gene TRBJ2-2; TRBD2 matches at 14 bases. With 3 bases clipped from V and 8 bases from J, the junction kept 8 bases outside the gene matches. Per germline, CDR1 SGHTA and CDR2 FQGNSA. This CDR3 is 17 amino acids long. The CDR3 here is CASSFIPGLAGGGELFF. CDR3 coding DNA: TGTGCCAGCAGCTTTATACCTGGACTAGCGGGGGGAGGGGAGCTGTTTTTT.

V and J are TRBV13 and TRBJ2-1; weak D call: TRBD2 (6 bases). The V gene's germline CDR1 is PRHDT and CDR2 FYEKMQ (reference sequence). CDR3 length: 16 amino acids. The V gene lost 5 bases and the J gene lost 6 bases, with 20 bases spanning the gap. For the CDR3, the DNA is TGTGCCAGCAGCCCGTTCGGGAGCCTAGGGGCCAATGAGCAGTTCTTC. Translating it yields CASSPFGSLGANEQFF. Full variable domain (rest looked up from reference TRBV13 and TRBJ2-1): AAGVIQSPRHLIKEKRETATLKCYPIPRHDTVYWYQQGPGQDPQFLISFYEKMQSDKGSIPDRFSAQQFSDYHSELNMSSLELGDSALYFCASSPFGSLGANEQFFGPGTRLTVL.

The chain couples TRBV5-4 to TRBJ1-6; D unclear. Germline CDR1 SGHNT, CDR2 YYREEE (reference sequence). CDR3 length equals 16 residues. V was clipped by 4 bases and J by 0 bases, with 11 bases between them. CDR3 in DNA: TGTGCCAGCAGCCCCTACGGGAGCTCCTATAATTCACCCCTCCACTTT. Translation: CASSPYGSSYNSPLHF.

This rearrangement joins TRBV7-2 to TRBJ2-1; TRBD2 might be the D (6 bases). Trimming took 5 bases from V and 9 from J, leaving 8 bases between them. This CDR3 has 11 amino acids. Germline CDR1 is SGHTA and CDR2 is FQGNSA. In DNA form, the CDR3 reads TGTGCCAGCAGCCCAGCGGGTGAGCAGTTCTTC. Its protein is CASSPAGEQFF.

This clone was found once. The chain combines TRBV28 with TRBJ2-3; D possibly corresponds to TRBD1 (6 bases). The CDR3 has 17 amino acids. Trimming shortened V by 4 bases and J by 0 bases, and 17 bases separated the two germline ends. Germline V gives CDR1 MDHEN, CDR2 SYDVKM. CDR3 in amino acids: CASSSPLSGTSTDTQYF. The CDR3 DNA is TGTGCCAGCAGTTCCCCCCTCTCCGGGACAAGCACAGATACGCAGTATTTT.

This rearrangement joins TRBV6-2 or TRBV6-3 to TRBJ2-7, with 9 bases identical to TRBD2. The CDR3 has 16 amino acids. With V trimmed by 1 base and J by 6 bases, 10 bases remained unmatched. The germline CDR1 and CDR2 sequences are MNHEY and SVGEGT. CDR3 protein: CASSYFPGLAFIEQYF. In DNA form, the CDR3 reads TGTGCCAGCAGTTACTTTCCGGGACTAGCATTCATCGAGCAGTACTTC.

CDR3 coding DNA: TGCGCCAGCAGCCAAGATAGGGACAGGCACAATCAGCCCCAGCATTTT. Its translation: CASSQDRDRHNQPQHF. This chain links TRBV4-1 with TRBJ1-5; 8 nucleotides line up with TRBD1. The V gene end was trimmed by 0 bases and the J gene end by 3 bases; junction bases not matched to a gene: 4. Germline loops: CDR1 MGHRA, CDR2 YSYEKL. This CDR3 has 16 amino acids.

V is TRBV28 and J is TRBJ1-2; D is unresolved. The CDR3 loop spans 16 amino acids. Germline lookup yields CDR1 MDHEN and CDR2 SYDVKM. With 4 bases removed from V and 2 bases from J, the gap between germline ends came to 17 bases. The CDR3: CASSSNLRTLNYGYTF. The CDR3, as DNA: TGTGCCAGCAGTTCCAACCTACGGACTCTCAACTATGGCTACACCTTC.

The chain carries TRBV7-2 and TRBJ1-3, with a weak D call TRBD1 (5 bases). The germline V gene encodes CDR1 SGHTA and CDR2 FQGNSA. The V end lost 5 bases, the J end lost 4 bases, and 18 bases lay between the germline ends. The CDR3 consists of 16 residues. The CDR3 reads CASSPGPDRAGNTIYF. CDR3 sequence (DNA): TGTGCCAGCAGCCCAGGGCCCGATAGGGCCGGAAACACCATATATTTT.